The next 5 T cell receptor beta chains were all read from a single sample in a study of OX40 agonist ivuxolimab in advanced cancers. The table came from immunoSEQ multiplex PCR; TCRdb's copy has only in-frame clones and leaves some out. The sample records 70,000 to 95,000 clones, 65% to 85% being singletons. The specimen comprised CD4+ or CD8+ T cells sorted from blood, sampled in a trial of the OX40 agonist ivuxolimab. These TCRs come from an adult with an advanced solid tumor such as melanoma, head and neck, liver or kidney cancer.

The chain carries TRBV21-1 and TRBJ1-5; the table's D call TRBD1 went unverified against the DNA. TRBV21-1 is marked as a pseudogene. This CDR3 region has 22 residues. The CDR3 DNA follows: TGTGCCAGCAGCAAAGCGCCACTAAGTAGGGGGAGTAAGATGTATAGCAATCAGCCCCAGCATTTT. Its protein is CASSKAPLSRGSKMYSNQPQHF.

The chain couples TRBV27 to TRBJ2-5, with TRBD2 matching over 8 bases. V lost 5 bases to trimming and J lost 2 bases; unmatched junction nucleotides: 10. In germline, CDR1 is MNHEY, CDR2 SMNVEV (reference sequence). CDR3 length: 16 residues. The CDR3 DNA reads as TGTGCCAGCAGTCGTAACGGACTAGCAGCTCAAGAGACCCAGTACTTC. The encoded protein is CASSRNGLAAQETQYF.

The V gene is TRBV27, the J gene TRBJ1-6; D unclear. Trimming cost V 8 bases and J 0 bases, with 2 bases left between them. Germline assignment: CDR1 MNHEY and CDR2 SMNVEV (reference sequence). The CDR3 is 12 amino acids. The CDR3 reads CASCSYNSPLHF. The CDR3 DNA reads TGTGCCAGCTGCTCCTATAATTCACCCCTCCACTTT.

This chain joins TRBV6-6 and TRBJ2-1; maybe TRBD1 (6 bases). Germline CDR1 MNHNY, CDR2 SVGAGI (reference sequence). Trimming shortened V by 5 bases and J by 6 bases, and 20 bases separated the two germline ends. The CDR3 contains 16 residues. The CDR3 loop is CASSPSRTGKVNEQFF. CDR3 bases: TGTGCCAGCAGTCCTTCCCGTACAGGGAAGGTCAATGAGCAGTTCTTC.

The rearrangement links TRBV9 to TRBJ1-2, with D tentatively TRBD1 (6 bases). V shed 3 bases and J shed 2 bases, with 11 bases lying between them. Germline V gene sequence: CDR1 SGDLS, CDR2 YYNGEE. CDR3 size: 14 residues. CDR3 in amino acids: CASSAHRENYGYTF. The CDR3 nucleotides are TGTGCCAGCAGCGCTCACAGGGAGAACTATGGCTACACCTTC.